The 3 T cell receptor beta chains presented below share a single source sample, sequenced in a study of OX40 agonist ivuxolimab in advanced cancers. Receptors were amplified or captured by the immunoSEQ multiplex PCR assay. TCRdb took this table from immuneACCESS and kept in-frame rearrangements with V and J called. Such tables lack part of the clones; where checked against another copy, unresolved V genes explain under half of the gap, and the rest is unexplained. Recorded for this sample are about 120,000 clones; 85% to 90% of them occurred a single time. The ten biggest clones cover 0.55% of the sample. The specimen comprised CD4+ or CD8+ T cells sorted from blood, sampled in a trial of the OX40 agonist ivuxolimab. These receptors originate from an adult with an advanced solid tumor such as melanoma, head and neck, liver or kidney cancer.

V and J are TRBV7-9 and TRBJ2-3; D is possibly TRBD1 or TRBD2 (6 bases each). V dropped 1 base and J dropped 2 bases, with 22 bases sitting between them. Per germline, CDR1 SEHNR and CDR2 FQNEAQ (reference sequence). The CDR3 has 19 amino acids. This CDR3 is CASSLGRGASVLVTDTQYF. As DNA, the CDR3 is TGTGCCAGCAGCTTAGGGAGGGGGGCCAGTGTCCTTGTCACAGATACGCAGTATTTT.

The chain uses TRBV2 and TRBJ1-1, with no clear D. This CDR3 region has 12 residues. The germline V gene has CDR1 SNHLY and CDR2 FYNNEI. Trimming removed 7 bases from V and 11 bases from J, with 17 bases in between. The CDR3 is CASMGQPVFAFF. The CDR3 bases are TGTGCCAGCATGGGTCAGCCGGTTTTCGCTTTCTTT.

This chain links TRBV7-6 with TRBJ2-1; D is ambiguous. V lost 5 bases and J lost 1, with 21 bases in between. In germline, CDR1 is SGHVS, CDR2 FNYEAQ. This CDR3 has 18 residues. CDR3 nucleotides: TGTGCCAGCAGCCCCCAGGATTGGTCGCTTCGTTCCTACAATGAGCAGTTCTTC. This translates into CASSPQDWSLRSYNEQFF.